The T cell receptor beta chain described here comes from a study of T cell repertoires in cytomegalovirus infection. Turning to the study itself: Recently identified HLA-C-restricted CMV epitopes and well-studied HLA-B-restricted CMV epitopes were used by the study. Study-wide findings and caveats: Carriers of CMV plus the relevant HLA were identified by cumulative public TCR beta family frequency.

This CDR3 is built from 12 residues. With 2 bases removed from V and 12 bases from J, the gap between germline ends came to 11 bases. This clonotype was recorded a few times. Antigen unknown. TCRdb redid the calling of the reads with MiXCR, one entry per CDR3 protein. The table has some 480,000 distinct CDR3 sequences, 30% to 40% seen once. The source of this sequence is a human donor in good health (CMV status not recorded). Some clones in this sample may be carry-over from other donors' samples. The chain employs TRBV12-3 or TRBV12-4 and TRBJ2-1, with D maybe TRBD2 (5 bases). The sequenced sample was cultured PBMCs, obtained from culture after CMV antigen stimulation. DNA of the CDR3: TGTGCCAGCAGTTTACGGGGTTTGGGGCAGTTCTTC. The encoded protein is CASSLRGLGQFF.